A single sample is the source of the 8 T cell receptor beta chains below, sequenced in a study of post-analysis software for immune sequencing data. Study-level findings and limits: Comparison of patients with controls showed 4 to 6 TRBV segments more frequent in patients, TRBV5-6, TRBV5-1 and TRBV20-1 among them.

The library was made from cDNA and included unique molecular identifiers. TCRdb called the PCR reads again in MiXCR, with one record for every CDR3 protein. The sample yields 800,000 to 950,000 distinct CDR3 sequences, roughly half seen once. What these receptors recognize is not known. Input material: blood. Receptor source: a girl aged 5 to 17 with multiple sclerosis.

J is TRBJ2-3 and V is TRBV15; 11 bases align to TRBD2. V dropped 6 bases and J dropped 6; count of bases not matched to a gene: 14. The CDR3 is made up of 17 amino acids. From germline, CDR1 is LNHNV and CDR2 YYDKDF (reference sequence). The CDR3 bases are TGTGCCACCAGGGGCCGGCGACTAGCGGGGCGCCCGGATACGCAGTATTTT. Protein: CATRGRRLAGRPDTQYF.

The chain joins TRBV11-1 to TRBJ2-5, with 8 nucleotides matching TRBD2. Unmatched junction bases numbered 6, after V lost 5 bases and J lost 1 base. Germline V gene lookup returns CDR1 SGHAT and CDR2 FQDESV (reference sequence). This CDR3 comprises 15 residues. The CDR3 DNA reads TGTGCCAGCAGCCTTACTACTAGCGGCCAAGAGACCCAGTACTTC. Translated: CASSLTTSGQETQYF.

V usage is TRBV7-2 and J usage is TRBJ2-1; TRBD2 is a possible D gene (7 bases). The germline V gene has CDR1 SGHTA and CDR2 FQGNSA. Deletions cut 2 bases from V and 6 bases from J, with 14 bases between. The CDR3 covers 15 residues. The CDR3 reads CASSLSGGNGNEQFF. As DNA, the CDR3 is TGTGCCAGCAGCTTATCGGGGGGCAATGGCAATGAGCAGTTCTTC. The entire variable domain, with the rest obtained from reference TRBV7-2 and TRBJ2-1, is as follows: GAGVSQSPSNKVTEKGKDVELRCDPISGHTALYWYRQSLGQGLEFLIYFQGNSAPDKSGLPSDRFSAERTGGSVSTLTIQRTQQEDSAVYLCASSLSGGNGNEQFFGPGTRLTVL.

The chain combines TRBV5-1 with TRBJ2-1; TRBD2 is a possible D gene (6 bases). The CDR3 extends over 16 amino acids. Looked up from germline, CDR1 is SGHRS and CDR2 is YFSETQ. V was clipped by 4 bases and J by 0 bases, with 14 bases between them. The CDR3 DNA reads TGCGCCAGCAGCCCGGGGGATATTCCCTCCTACAATGAGCAGTTCTTC. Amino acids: CASSPGDIPSYNEQFF. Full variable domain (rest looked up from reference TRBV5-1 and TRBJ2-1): KAGVTQTPRYLIKTRGQQVTLSCSPISGHRSVSWYQQTPGQGLQFLFEYFSETQRNKGNFPGRFSGRQFSNSRSEMNVSTLELGDSALYLCASSPGDIPSYNEQFFGPGTRLTVL.

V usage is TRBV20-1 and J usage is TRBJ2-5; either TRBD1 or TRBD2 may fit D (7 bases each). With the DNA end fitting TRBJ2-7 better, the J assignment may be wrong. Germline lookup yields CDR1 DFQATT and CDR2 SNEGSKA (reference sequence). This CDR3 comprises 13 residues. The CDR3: CSARAGGAYEQYF. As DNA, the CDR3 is TGCAGTGCTAGAGCAGGGGGGGCCTACGAGCAGTACTTC.

Here the CDR3 reads CASRHRQRGTNNEQFF. CDR3 DNA sequence: TGTGCCAGCAGACATAGACAGCGGGGGACAAACAATGAGCAGTTCTTC. This chain links TRBV12-3 or TRBV12-4 with TRBJ2-1, with 8 bases fitting TRBD2. The CDR3 length is 16 residues. V shed 6 bases and J 5 bases; nucleotides not matched to a gene: 12.

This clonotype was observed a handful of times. CDR3 loop: CASSLDRARSYEQYF. Written as DNA, the CDR3 is TGTGCCAGCAGCTTAGACAGGGCCCGTAGCTACGAGCAGTACTTC. The rearrangement uses TRBV13 and TRBJ2-7, with D tentatively TRBD1 (6 bases). CDR1 PRHDT and CDR2 FYEKMQ come from the germline V gene (reference sequence). CDR3 length: 15 residues. The V end lost 1 base, the J end lost 3 bases, and 13 bases lay between the germline ends.

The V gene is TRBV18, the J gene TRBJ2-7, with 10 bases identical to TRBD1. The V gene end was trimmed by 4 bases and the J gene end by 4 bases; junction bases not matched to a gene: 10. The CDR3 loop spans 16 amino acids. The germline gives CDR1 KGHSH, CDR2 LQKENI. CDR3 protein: CASSHRDRGGRYEQYF. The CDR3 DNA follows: TGTGCCAGCTCACACCGGGACAGGGGCGGTAGATACGAGCAGTACTTC.